This is a list of T cell receptor beta chains from one sample in a study of sequential checkpoint blockade in melanoma. TCRdb's table, derived via immunoSEQ multiplex PCR, lists solely in-frame clones and lacks some. Seen here are roughly 9,300 clones, 27% observed once, and the top ten hold 20% to 25%. Here the sequenced sample was tumor tissue (inferred from file names), taken from a patient given nivolumab and ipilimumab in sequence. All receptors come from a human donor with melanoma. CDR3s include the opening cysteine and the closing phenylalanine or tryptophan. A D gene is named only where the DNA matches it firmly. Where a row states a size, it is once, few, many or the class of an expanded clone; other rows omit it.

clone_size	v_call	j_call	d_call	cdr3_aa	cdr3_nt
.	TRBV28	TRBJ2-2	.	CASSLWQGTGELFF	TGTGCCAGCAGTTTATGGCAGGGGACCGGGGAGCTGTTTTTT
many	TRBV7-7	TRBJ1-2	.	CASSLEAPGGYGYTF	TGTGCCAGCAGCTTAGAGGCACCGGGGGGCTATGGCTACACCTTC
.	TRBV29-1	TRBJ2-1	TRBD2	CSVEGIAGGRDEQFF	TGCAGCGTTGAGGGTATAGCGGGGGGGCGCGATGAGCAGTTCTTC
few	TRBV28	TRBJ1-1	TRBD1	CASSSAGGTAAFF	TGTGCCAGCAGTTCGGCAGGGGGCACCGCCGCTTTCTTT
.	TRBV18	TRBJ1-1	TRBD1	CASSPPGQANTEAFF	TGTGCCAGCTCACCACCGGGACAGGCGAACACTGAAGCTTTCTTT
few	TRBV7-1	TRBJ1-1	.	CASSFGDDTEAFF	TGTGCCAGCAGCTTCGGGGACGACACTGAAGCTTTCTTT
medium-sized	TRBV9	TRBJ2-7	.	CASSVGVESSYEQYF	TGTGCCAGCAGCGTAGGTGTTGAGAGCTCCTACGAGCAGTACTTC
.	TRBV28	TRBJ1-5	.	CASSFAGGYQPQHF	TGTGCCAGCAGTTTCGCCGGGGGCTATCAGCCCCAGCATTTT
.	TRBV18	TRBJ1-2	TRBD1	CASSPWTGGEPLYGYTF	TGTGCCAGCTCACCATGGACAGGGGGCGAACCACTCTATGGCTACACCTTC
few	TRBV6-1	TRBJ2-1	.	CASSEGRGSSYNEQFF	TGTGCCAGCAGTGAAGGCCGGGGGAGCTCCTACAATGAGCAGTTCTTC
.	TRBV12-5	TRBJ2-3	.	CASAPRQITDTQYF	TGTGCTAGTGCCCCCCGCCAAATTACAGATACGCAGTATTTT
few	TRBV6-8	TRBJ1-4	.	CASSYTGQKLFF	TGTGCCAGCAGTTACACCGGACAGAAACTGTTTTTT
.	TRBV28	TRBJ2-3	.	CASSFQGLGSTQYF	TGTGCCAGCAGTTTCCAAGGGCTCGGGAGTACGCAGTATTTT
few	TRBV11-3	TRBJ2-3	TRBD2	CASSYRAGVSTDTQYF	TGTGCCAGCAGCTACAGAGCGGGGGTTAGCACAGATACGCAGTATTTT
.	TRBV19	TRBJ2-7	.	CASSISSASGPYEQYF	TGTGCCAGTAGTATTAGTTCGGCATCGGGGCCCTACGAGCAGTACTTC
many	TRBV11-3	TRBJ2-1	.	CASSLLGRIRDNEQFF	TGTGCCAGCAGCTTGCTTGGAAGAATCCGGGACAATGAGCAGTTCTTC
few	TRBV11-3	TRBJ2-6	.	CASSLGAAGANVLTF	TGTGCCAGCAGCTTAGGGGCCGCTGGGGCCAACGTCCTGACTTTC
few	TRBV6-8	TRBJ1-1	.	CASSLRNTEAFF	TGTGCCAGCAGTTTACGAAACACTGAAGCTTTCTTT
.	TRBV19	TRBJ1-2	.	CASSFRESNYGYTF	TGTGCCAGTAGTTTCCGGGAATCTAACTATGGCTACACCTTC
.	TRBV18	TRBJ2-2	.	CASSRNTGELFF	TGTGCCAGCTCAAGGAACACCGGGGAGCTGTTTTTT
few	TRBV4-1	TRBJ1-1	.	CASTGGLRNTEAFF	TGCGCCAGCACTGGGGGGTTGAGAAACACTGAAGCTTTCTTT
.	TRBV19	TRBJ2-2	.	CASRRGATGELFF	TGTGCCAGTAGGAGAGGGGCTACCGGGGAGCTGTTTTTT
.	TRBV18	TRBJ1-1	.	CASSPAGYMNTEAFF	TGTGCCAGCTCACCCGCGGGGTACATGAACACTGAAGCTTTCTTT
few	TRBV4-1	TRBJ1-5	.	CASNLSPSLNQPQHF	TGCGCCAGCAACCTAAGTCCCAGTCTCAATCAGCCCCAGCATTTT
.	TRBV14	TRBJ1-2	.	CASSPGGPGYGYTF	TGTGCCAGCAGCCCCGGCGGTCCGGGCTATGGCTACACCTTC
.	TRBV11-3	TRBJ1-2	TRBD1	CASSLVRTGDGNGYTF	TGTGCCAGCAGCTTAGTGCGGACAGGGGACGGAAATGGCTACACCTTC
many	TRBV11-3	TRBJ1-2	TRBD1	CASSLGQGYYGYTF	TGTGCCAGCAGCTTGGGACAGGGGTACTATGGCTACACCTTC
.	TRBV19	TRBJ1-3	.	CASSHISGNTIYF	TGTGCCAGTAGTCATATCTCTGGAAACACCATATATTTT
.	TRBV6-8	TRBJ2-3	TRBD2	CASSRSLAGGPDTQYF	TGTGCCAGCAGTCGGTCTCTAGCGGGGGGGCCGGATACGCAGTATTTT
.	TRBV15	TRBJ2-6	.	CATSRDRTPEGANVLTF	TGTGCCACCAGCAGAGATAGGACTCCTGAAGGGGCCAACGTCCTGACTTTC
.	TRBV19	TRBJ2-7	.	CASSIAQGSYEQYF	TGTGCCAGTAGTATAGCACAGGGTTCCTACGAGCAGTACTTC
.	TRBV19	TRBJ2-5	.	CASSRGYTYQETQYF	TGTGCCAGTAGTAGGGGGTATACGTACCAAGAGACCCAGTACTTC
.	TRBV2	TRBJ2-1	.	CASSEALPQSYNEQFF	TGTGCCAGCAGTGAAGCGCTTCCACAGAGCTACAATGAGCAGTTCTTC
.	TRBV18	TRBJ2-1	TRBD1	CASSPLGQGNEQFF	TGTGCCAGCTCACCTCTGGGACAGGGCAATGAGCAGTTCTTC
few	TRBV6-4	TRBJ1-1	.	CAISEKAEAFF	TGTGCCATCAGTGAGAAGGCAGAAGCTTTCTTT
many	TRBV7-2	TRBJ1-5	.	CASSLGFSQPQHF	TGTGCCAGCAGCCTAGGGTTCAGCCAGCCCCAGCATTTT
few	TRBV19	TRBJ2-3	.	CASSPRGGPDTQYF	TGTGCCAGTAGTCCCAGGGGGGGTCCGGATACGCAGTATTTT
.	TRBV12-5	TRBJ2-5	TRBD2	CASSPGEGETQYF	TGTGCCAGCTCCCCCGGGGAGGGAGAGACCCAGTACTTC
.	TRBV18	TRBJ1-2	.	CASSPGQGGYGYTF	TGTGCCAGCTCACCAGGGCAGGGTGGGTATGGCTACACCTTC
hyperexpanded	TRBV18	TRBJ2-1	TRBD2	CASGLLAGGSNEQFF	TGTGCCAGCGGCCTCTTAGCGGGGGGGTCTAATGAGCAGTTCTTC
few	TRBV11-3	TRBJ2-3	.	CASSLKAGLGDTQYF	TGTGCCAGCAGCTTAAAAGCGGGTTTAGGGGATACGCAGTATTTT
many	TRBV11-3	TRBJ1-5	TRBD1	CASRHTGDLYSNQPQHF	TGTGCCAGCAGACACACAGGGGACCTCTATAGCAATCAGCCCCAGCATTTT
few	TRBV6-8	TRBJ1-1	.	CASSYVPPQGEAFF	TGTGCCAGCAGTTATGTGCCCCCGCAGGGGGAAGCTTTCTTT
.	TRBV19	TRBJ2-4	TRBD2	CASSLSGGNIQYF	TGTGCCAGTAGTCTTAGCGGGGGTAACATTCAGTACTTC
few	TRBV28	TRBJ1-2	TRBD1	CASSPPGDRADGYTF	TGTGCCAGCAGTCCCCCGGGAGACAGGGCCGATGGCTACACCTTC
.	TRBV6-8	TRBJ2-6	.	CAIKGAGANVLTF	TGTGCCATCAAAGGGGCTGGGGCCAACGTCCTGACTTTC
few	TRBV11-3	TRBJ2-5	.	CASSLEGRYQETQYF	TGTGCCAGCAGCTTAGAAGGACGGTACCAAGAGACCCAGTACTTC
.	TRBV6-8	TRBJ1-3	.	CASSYMGLGGVTIYF	TGTGCCAGCAGTTACATGGGGCTCGGGGGGGTCACCATATATTTT
many	TRBV11-3	TRBJ1-2	TRBD1	CASSSPDRANYGYTF	TGTGCCAGCAGCTCACCCGACAGGGCTAACTATGGCTACACCTTC
few	TRBV6-8	TRBJ2-5	.	CASSKSHQTGETQYF	TGTGCCAGCAGCAAGTCGCACCAAACGGGAGAGACCCAGTACTTC
.	TRBV6-7	TRBJ1-3	.	CASSRGNTIYF	TGTGCCAGCAGTCGGGGGAACACCATATATTTT
.	TRBV9	TRBJ2-3	TRBD1	CASSVEGQDTDTQYF	TGTGCCAGCAGCGTAGAAGGACAGGACACAGATACGCAGTATTTT
many	TRBV11-3	TRBJ2-7	.	CASSLTGTATYEQYF	TGTGCCAGCAGCTTAACCGGGACGGCCACCTACGAGCAGTACTTC
.	TRBV6-8	TRBJ1-1	.	CASSYEGVNTEAFF	TGTGCCAGCAGTTACGAGGGTGTGAACACTGAAGCTTTCTTT